Sequencing of this T cell receptor (beta chain) was carried out in a study of T cell responses to AZD1222 COVID-19 vaccine. The repertoire was sequenced with immunoSEQ multiplex PCR; TCRdb's copy has only in-frame clones and lacks some. The data contain 130,000 or so clones, approximately 83% of them singletons. V was cut by 7 bases and J by 4 bases, with 4 bases left in between. The CDR3 runs 10 residues. Germline V gene sequence: CDR1 SGHNT, CDR2 YYREEE (reference sequence). The sample was peripheral blood, taken on day 0 of AZD1222 vaccination. The chain carries TRBV5-4 and TRBJ2-3, with D unresolved. The receptor was isolated from an adult in good health. Written as DNA, the CDR3 is TGTGCCAGCGTGGCAGATACGCAGTATTTT. Translation: CASVADTQYF.